Described below is a single T cell receptor beta chain sequence and its context. There is no known antigen for this receptor. Nothing much larger sits one base from this clone, and base qualities are not available. Each collaborating institution followed its own protocols to collect whole blood in K2EDTA tubes. For TCRbeta analysis, collaborator samples were shipped as frozen whole blood, as isolated PBMCs, or as DNA extracted from either sample type. The immunoSEQ Assay, a bias-controlled multiplex PCR, was used to amplify TCRbeta CDR3 regions from genomic DNA. The study's processing was this. Within the assay, amplification of reference gene primers was used to estimate how many nucleated cells each sample contained. Sequence reads were collapsed and filtered to measure the absolute abundance of every unique TCRbeta CDR3 rearrangement. For each sample, productive Simpson clonality was calculated by taking the square root of Simpson's diversity index across productive rearrangements. TCRdb obtained this table from immuneACCESS and retained in-frame rearrangements with V and J assigned. These tables miss some clones; where compared with another copy, unresolved V genes account for less than half of the shortfall, and the remainder is unexplained. That table gives V, J and clone size, and the DNA gave D and trimming. In this sample the table shows some 150,000 clones, 80% to 90% of which occur a single time. The top ten constitute 8.6% of the sample.

V is pared back by 5 bases and J by 10 bases, with 15 bases lying between the germline termini. The CDR3, from cysteine to phenylalanine, totals 13 residues. Only the CDR3 DNA is retained, 39 bases long and in frame from the first base. Taken from the germline V gene, the CDR1 and CDR2 loops are SGHAT and FQNNGV. This record comes from a study of blood T cell repertoires in COVID-19 (TCRdb year 2020). General notes on the study: Samples covering the acute and convalescent phases of COVID-19 were provided by collaborators in the United States, Italy and Spain. The repertoires were released in a freely available public database intended as a resource for research on the immune response to SARS-CoV-2. The sample metadata nearly always contained a de-identified subject ID, COVID-19 status, age in years and sex. The material from the prospective study consisted of cDNA or gDNA derived from T cells, B-cell-depleted T cells, or PBMCs. Samples were obtained from the ongoing ImmuneRACE study (first 160 participants) and from approximately 1,200 subjects provided by 6 global collaborators. The dataset comprised deeply sampled blood TCRbeta repertoires from subjects exposed to, actively infected with, or recovered from COVID-19. Where HLA class I and class II types were available, the types were taken from metadata supplied by the sample provider, not from assay-based typing.

Findings and caveats that apply to the study as a whole: The amount of clinical and demographic metadata varied by source and participant and was provided uncurated.

The TCR was taken from a woman aged 45 to 65 with active or convalescent COVID-19. The chain links TRBV11-2 with TRBJ1-5, with no confidently assigned D gene. The sequenced sample consisted of peripheral blood. The CDR3 loop reads CASSLGPLGPQHF. Read as DNA, the sequence is TGTGCCAGCAGCCTAGGACCGCTAGGACCCCAGCATTTT.